This TCR beta chain was identified during a study of regulatory T cells in long-lasting Graves disease. Findings and limits, study-wide: When disease was persistent, TRBV28, TRBJ1-2 and TRBJ2-5 were the favored segments. Between persistent patients, thousands of public clonotypes were shared, exceeding the roughly 1,000 shared between new patients.

The time point here: persistent/refractory GD, antithyroid drugs over 5 years with positive TRAb. Scientists built the TCR library using RNA that was extracted from PBMCs. CDR3-region Arm-PCR and iRepertoire HTBI primers produced the TCR beta libraries. TCRdb redid the calling of the multiplex PCR reads with MiXCR, one entry per CDR3 protein. The top ten clones hold 7.8% of a sample with hundreds of thousands of distinct CDR3 sequences, around 20% of them seen once. Germline V CDR1 and CDR2: MNHEY, SVGEGT. V was shortened by 8 bases and J by 5 bases, with 15 bases between the two germline ends. The CDR3 has 13 amino acids. Concerning this clonotype: Antigen specificity is unknown. With a much larger clone just one base away, this may be a read error.

The genes are TRBV6-2 or TRBV6-3 and TRBJ1-1; D unclear. The material was peripheral blood mononuclear cells (PBMCs), obtained when the disease was refractory, from a patient treated with antithyroid drugs. This TCR was recovered from a female donor with Graves disease. The CDR3 loop reads CASRDTFKTEAFF. The CDR3 DNA is TGTGCCAGCCGGGATACCTTTAAAACTGAAGCTTTCTTT.